This TCR beta chain was documented in a study of human T cells and chemical hapten exposure. Across the whole study: The study sensitized with 2% DPC on a roughly 2 cm by roughly 2 cm patch of upper inner arm skin. Diphenylcyclopropenone was administered weekly to the scalp of patients throughout the approximately 25-week study. Whole-study findings and limits: The presence of alopecia in the donors means their immune response may differ from healthy people's.

TCRdb used MiXCR to reprocess the RACE reads, holding one entry per CDR3 protein. The table records 210,000 or so distinct CDR3 sequences, under 25% of them present only once. The sample's time point: patch test 3, about 24 weeks after DPC sensitization. The treatment denotes: therapeutic diphenylcyclopropenone sensitization with weekly scalp DPC. Germline V gives CDR1 MNHEY, CDR2 SVGEGT. This CDR3 is 13 amino acids long. The V gene end was trimmed by 7 bases and the J gene end by 8 bases; junction bases not matched to a gene: 7. A remark on this clonotype: Its matching antigen is unknown.

The sample here was whole blood, taken in connection with sensitization to the hapten diphenylcyclopropenone (DPC). The V and J genes are TRBV6-2 or TRBV6-3 and TRBJ1-2, with 10 bases that match TRBD1. This clonotype was obtained from a woman aged 40 to 49 with alopecia areata. Some clones in this sample may be carry-over from other donors' samples. The CDR3 sequence: CASNPGQGSGYTF. The DNA for the CDR3 is TGTGCCAGCAACCCGGGACAGGGGAGCGGCTACACCTTC.